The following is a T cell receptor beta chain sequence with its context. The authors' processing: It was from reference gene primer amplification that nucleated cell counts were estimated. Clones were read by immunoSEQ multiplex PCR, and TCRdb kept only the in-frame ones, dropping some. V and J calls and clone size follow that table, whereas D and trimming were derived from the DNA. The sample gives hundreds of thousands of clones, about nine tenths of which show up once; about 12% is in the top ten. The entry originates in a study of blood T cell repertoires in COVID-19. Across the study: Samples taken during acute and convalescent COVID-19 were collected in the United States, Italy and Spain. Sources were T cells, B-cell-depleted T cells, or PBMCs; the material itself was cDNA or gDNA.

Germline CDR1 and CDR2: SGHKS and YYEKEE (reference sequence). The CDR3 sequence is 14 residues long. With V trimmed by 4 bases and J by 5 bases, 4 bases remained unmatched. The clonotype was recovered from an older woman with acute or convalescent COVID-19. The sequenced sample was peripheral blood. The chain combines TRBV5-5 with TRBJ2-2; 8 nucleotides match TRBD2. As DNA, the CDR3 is TGTGCCAGCAGCCGGGGACTAGGAACCGGGGAGCTGTTTTTT. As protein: CASSRGLGTGELFF.